These 3 T cell receptor beta chains were sequenced from one sample in a study of tumor-infiltrating lymphocytes in primary liver carcinoma. It was unsorted whole blood that yielded blood RNA, and germline DNA was also extracted. Starting material of approximately 500 ng total RNA yielded TCR beta cDNA via a constant-region primer. Investigators got TCR beta libraries out of three nested multiplex PCR rounds, done with slightly modified ARM-PCR. Primers for the first two PCR rounds were TRBV1-TRBV30 forward primers and a C-beta reverse primer (about 9 cycles per round). One entry per CDR3 protein, called by TCRdb with MiXCR from the multiplex PCR reads. The table includes almost 200,000 distinct CDR3 sequences, less than 70% detected once. Sequencing input: peripheral blood. These receptors all come from a woman aged 55-69 years with primary liver carcinoma and hepatitis B virus infection.

This clonotype was counted many times. The chain has TRBV6-6 and TRBJ2-3; 10 nucleotides agree with TRBD2. The CDR3 sequence is 19 residues long. Germline values: CDR1 MNHNY, CDR2 SVGAGI (reference sequence). V dropped 6 bases and J dropped 0; count of bases not matched to a gene: 15. The CDR3, as DNA: TGTGCCAGCAGACGAGGACCTAGCGGGAGTTCCCCTAGCACAGATACGCAGTATTTT. Its protein product is CASRRGPSGSSPSTDTQYF.

This clonotype was seen many times. The rearrangement joins TRBV11-2 to TRBJ2-7; 8 positions agree with TRBD1. Germline loops: CDR1 SGHAT, CDR2 FQNNGV. V shed 1 base and J 0 bases; nucleotides not matched to a gene: 8. The CDR3 runs 17 residues. CDR3 sequence reads: CASSLGGGQGHSYEQYF. In DNA, the CDR3 is TGTGCCAGCAGCTTAGGAGGCGGACAGGGTCACTCCTACGAGCAGTACTTC.

At least ten counts were recorded for this clonotype. The chain carries TRBV6-5 and TRBJ1-1; 7 nucleotides agree with TRBD1. J lost 2 bases, V lost 6 bases, and 3 bases had no gene match. CDR3 length equals 13 residues. Germline CDR1 is MNHEY and CDR2 is SVGAGI. The CDR3 coding sequence is TGTGCCAGCAGACACAGGGGCAACACTGAAGCTTTCTTT. This translates into CASRHRGNTEAFF.